This T cell receptor (beta chain) was obtained from a study of T cells in localized non-small cell lung cancer (dated by TCRdb to the early 2020s). In terms of the full investigation: The study examined T cell repertoires in roughly 240 patients with early-stage NSCLC and compared tumors with uninvolved tumor-adjacent lungs. Of the NSCLC patients, around 130 were male and around 97 were female, and the mean age was about 69 years. The cohort comprised 236 treatment-naïve NSCLC patients with resected, localized lung tumors. Summary of the overall study and its limitations: A median of roughly 60 of the top 100 tumor clones were detected in paired uninvolved adjacent lung, and some 29 of these tumor clones were also found among the top 100 clones of the paired uninvolved adjacent lung. Because of the exploratory design, TCR variables were selected using unadjusted p-values without false-discovery rate correction. The highest T cell clonality was observed in uninvolved tumor-adjacent lung, where clonality exceeded that of tumor, suggesting that antigenic responses were more focused in uninvolved tumor-adjacent lung. Higher blood T cell density associated with longer overall survival, while higher adjacent-lung clonality associated with shorter survival. Because multi-region tumor sequencing was not performed, intratumor heterogeneity could not be ruled out.

V drops 7 bases and J drops 6 bases, leaving 15 bases in between. The CDR3 covers 14 residues, taking in both the cysteine and the phenylalanine. Left in the record is the CDR3 DNA by itself, 42 bases read in frame from the first base. The germline V gene specifies LGHNA as CDR1 and YSLEER as CDR2. As concerns this clone: What antigen it recognizes has not been identified. Base quality data are lacking; no much larger clone is found one base away.

TCR beta CDR3 regions were sequenced from DNA using the immunoSEQ Assay. Concerning the study's data processing: To compute T cell density, TCR beta template counts were normalized to usable DNA, which was estimated by amplifying housekeeping genes. Richness was estimated with the preseqR package, extrapolating to 400,000 templates for PBMC samples and 120,000 templates for tissue samples. Clonality was defined as one minus Pielou's evenness. Differential abundance testing on productive amino-acid clonotypes, with a minimum total count of 5 and an alpha of 0.1, was used to identify tissue-enriched TCRs. The Jaccard Index and the Morisita Overlap Index were used to measure repertoire overlap between compartments. TCR beta CDR3s were clustered by GLIPH together with public tetramer-defined viral CDR3s, and at least three viral sequences plus V-gene enrichment were required for viral motifs. This is the immuneACCESS table as TCRdb keeps it, with only in-frame sequences that have V and J called. A part of the clones is gone; compared with another copy, unresolved V genes explain less than half, and the rest is unexplained. V and J calls and clone size are copied from that table; D and trimming were computed from the DNA. The sample yields tens of thousands of clones; 84% were counted once. Of the sample, 1% to 1.5% falls within the top ten clones.

At diagnosis, tumor, uninvolved tumor-adjacent lung and peripheral blood were collected and then preserved as a mix of FFPE and fresh-frozen material. For TCR repertoire profiling, blood samples were analyzed as peripheral blood mononuclear cells. The TCR was taken from a female donor of 60 years or more with stage I lung adenocarcinoma. The chain couples TRBV4-3 to TRBJ1-4, with the D gene not clear enough to name. The sample was peripheral blood, taken before any cancer treatment. The CDR3 protein sequence reads: CASTPRPHDEKLFF. The DNA sequence reads TGCGCCAGCACCCCAAGACCTCATGATGAAAAACTGTTTTTT.